In this sample, the clone carrying this T cell receptor (beta chain) turned up many times. Its matching antigen is unknown. This record belongs to a study of T cells in Graves' hyperthyroidism and ophthalmopathy. Overall study findings and caveats: A median approximately 6.5 months before onset, the model predicted ophthalmopathy. Researchers found most expanded thyroid clonotypes above 0.001 in blood as well.

Any patient presenting with uncontrolled infection, other autoimmune disease, pregnancy or lactation was left out. PBMCs came from more than 9 ml fresh peripheral blood. Authors of the study amplified TCR beta CDR3 regions from RNA transcripts. First-round RT-PCR with HTBI primers amplified the TCR CDR3 region. TCRdb passed the multiplex PCR reads through MiXCR, listing each CDR3 protein once. Of under 250,000 distinct CDR3 sequences detected, almost 25% appear once; the ten largest clones hold 35% to 40%. The V end lost 2 bases, the J end lost 5 bases, and 9 bases lay between the germline ends. The CDR3 consists of 13 residues. Germline lookup yields CDR1 MNHEY and CDR2 SVGAGI.

Sequencing input: blood. This rearrangement joins TRBV6-5 to TRBJ1-1; tentatively, D is TRBD1 (5 bases). The sequence was collected from a middle-aged woman with Graves' ophthalmopathy. The CDR3 DNA reads TGTGCCAGCAGTTACCTCGGGGGAACTGAAGCTTTCTTT. It specifies CASSYLGGTEAFF.